This T cell receptor beta chain stems from a study of T cells in Graves' hyperthyroidism and ophthalmopathy. It was RNA transcripts that yielded the amplified TCR beta CDR3 regions. HTBI primers drove first-round RT-PCR of the TCR CDR3. Using its own MiXCR run on the multiplex PCR reads, TCRdb lists one record per CDR3 protein. The data hold more than 300,000 distinct CDR3 sequences, with roughly 13% observed a single time. The diagnoses drew upon clinical symptoms, serum thyroxine and TRAb, thyroid ultrasound and orbital computed tomography. The CDR3 totals 17 residues. CDR1 and CDR2 (germline): DFQATT, SNEGSKA (reference sequence). V shed 0 bases and J shed 6 bases, with 21 bases lying between them.

This chain connects TRBV20-1 to TRBJ2-1; weak D call: TRBD2 (5 bases). The clonotype originates from a woman aged 55-70 years with Graves' hyperthyroidism. Sequenced material: blood. The CDR3 nucleotides are TGCAGTGCTAGAGATGCAGGAGGAGGCCTCCGGGTCAATGAGCAGTTCTTC. Amino acid sequence: CSARDAGGGLRVNEQFF.